This TCR beta chain was obtained from a study of T cells after yellow fever vaccination. Study results and limitations: Booster samples showed a return of most primary-vaccination clones (under 97% CD4, approximately 85% CD8). The secondary response showed a weaker magnitude and a faster peak, day 5 versus 15.

This clonotype has only a few counts. Antigen unknown. Generation of TCR cDNA used 5'RACE template switching (which added a universal primer site and UMIs). From the 5' RACE reads, TCRdb called clonotypes with MiXCR, one entry per CDR3 protein. This sample has some 600,000 distinct CDR3 sequences, with roughly a sixth found just once. Sequences were derived from PBMCs, sampled 5 days after the first yellow fever vaccination. The receptor was derived from a man younger than 30 who received the YFV17D yellow fever vaccine.

The CDR3 DNA follows: TGTGCCATCAGATCTAGCGGGGGGCCTGGCGTGCGGGAGCAGTTCTTC. It encodes CAIRSSGGPGVREQFF. The chain couples TRBV10-3 to TRBJ2-1; TRBD2 aligns across 11 bases. The CDR3 has 16 residues. Germline lookup yields CDR1 ENHRY and CDR2 SYGVKD. V shed 6 bases, J shed 10 bases, and the junction held 14 bases outside the gene matches.